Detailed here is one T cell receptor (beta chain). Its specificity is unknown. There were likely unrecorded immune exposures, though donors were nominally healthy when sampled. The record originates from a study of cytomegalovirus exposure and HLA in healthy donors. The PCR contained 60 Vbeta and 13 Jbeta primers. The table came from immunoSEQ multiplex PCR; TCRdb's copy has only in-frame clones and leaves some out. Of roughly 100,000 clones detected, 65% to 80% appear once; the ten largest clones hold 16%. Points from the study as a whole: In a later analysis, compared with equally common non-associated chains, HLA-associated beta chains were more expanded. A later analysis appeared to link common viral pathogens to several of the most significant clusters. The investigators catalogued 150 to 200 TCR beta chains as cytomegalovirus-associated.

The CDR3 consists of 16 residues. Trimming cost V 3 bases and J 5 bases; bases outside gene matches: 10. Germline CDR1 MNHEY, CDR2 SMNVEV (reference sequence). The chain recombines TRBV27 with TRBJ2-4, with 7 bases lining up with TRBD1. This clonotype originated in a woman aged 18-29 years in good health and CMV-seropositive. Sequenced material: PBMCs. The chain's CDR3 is CASSFSGGRYQNIQYF. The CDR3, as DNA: TGTGCCAGCAGTTTCTCAGGGGGAAGATACCAAAACATTCAGTACTTC.